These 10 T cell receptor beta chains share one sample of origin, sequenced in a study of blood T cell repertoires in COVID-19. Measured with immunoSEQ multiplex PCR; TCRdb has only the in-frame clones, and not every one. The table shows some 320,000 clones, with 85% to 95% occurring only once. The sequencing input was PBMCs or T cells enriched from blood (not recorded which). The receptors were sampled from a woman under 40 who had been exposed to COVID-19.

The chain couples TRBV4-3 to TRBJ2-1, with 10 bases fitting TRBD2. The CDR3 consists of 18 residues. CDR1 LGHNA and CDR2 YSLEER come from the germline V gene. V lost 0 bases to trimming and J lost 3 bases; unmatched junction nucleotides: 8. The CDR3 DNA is TGCGCCAGCAGCCAAGATCTTGCTAGCGGGAGTGTCTACAATGAGCAGTTCTTC. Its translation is CASSQDLASGSVYNEQFF.

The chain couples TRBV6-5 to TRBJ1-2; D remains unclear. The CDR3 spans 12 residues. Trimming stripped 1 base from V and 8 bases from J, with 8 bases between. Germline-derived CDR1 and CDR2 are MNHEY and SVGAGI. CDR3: CASSYYMGGYTF. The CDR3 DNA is TGTGCCAGCAGTTACTATATGGGCGGCTACACCTTC.

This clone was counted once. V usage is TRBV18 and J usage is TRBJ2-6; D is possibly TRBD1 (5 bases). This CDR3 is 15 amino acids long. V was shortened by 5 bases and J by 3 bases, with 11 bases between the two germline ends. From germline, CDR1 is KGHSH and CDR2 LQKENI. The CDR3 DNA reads TGTGCCAGCTCAGAACCCCAGGGTGGGGCCAACGTCCTGACTTTC. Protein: CASSEPQGGANVLTF.

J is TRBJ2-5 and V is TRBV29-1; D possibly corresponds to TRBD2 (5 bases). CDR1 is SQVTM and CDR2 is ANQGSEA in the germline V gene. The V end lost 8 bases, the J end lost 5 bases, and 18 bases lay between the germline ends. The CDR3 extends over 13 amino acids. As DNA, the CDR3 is TGCAGCTCCTGGGGAGTTCCGGGGGAGACCCAGTACTTC. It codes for CSSWGVPGETQYF. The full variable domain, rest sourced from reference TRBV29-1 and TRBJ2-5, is SAVISQKPSRDICQRGTSLTIQCQVDSQVTMMFWYRQQPGQSLTLIATANQGSEATYESGFVIDKFPISRPNLTFSTLTVSNMSPEDSSIYLCSSWGVPGETQYFGPGTRLLVL.

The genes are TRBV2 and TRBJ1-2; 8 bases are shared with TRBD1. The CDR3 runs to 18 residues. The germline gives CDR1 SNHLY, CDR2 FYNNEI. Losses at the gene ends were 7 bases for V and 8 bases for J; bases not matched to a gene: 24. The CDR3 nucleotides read TGTGCCAGCACCTTGCCCCCCGGGACAGGCTACCGTCAGCGGGGCTACACCTTC. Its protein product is CASTLPPGTGYRQRGYTF.

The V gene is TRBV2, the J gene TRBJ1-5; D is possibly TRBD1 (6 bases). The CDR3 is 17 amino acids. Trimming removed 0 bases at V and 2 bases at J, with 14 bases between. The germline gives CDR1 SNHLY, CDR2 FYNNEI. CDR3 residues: CASSEAVGGVGNQPQHF. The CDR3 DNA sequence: TGTGCCAGCAGTGAAGCGGTAGGGGGTGTTGGCAATCAGCCCCAGCATTTT.

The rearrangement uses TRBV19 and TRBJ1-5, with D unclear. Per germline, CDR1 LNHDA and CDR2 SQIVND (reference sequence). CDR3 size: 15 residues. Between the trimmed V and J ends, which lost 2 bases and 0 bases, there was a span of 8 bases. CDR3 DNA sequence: TGTGCCAGTAGTATAACGGGTTATAGCAATCAGCCCCAGCATTTT. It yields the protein CASSITGYSNQPQHF.

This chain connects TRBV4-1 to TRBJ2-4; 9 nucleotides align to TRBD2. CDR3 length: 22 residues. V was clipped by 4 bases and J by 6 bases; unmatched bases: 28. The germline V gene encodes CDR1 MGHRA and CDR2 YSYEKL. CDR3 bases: TGCGCCAGCAGCCCGCTACTCTTCGACTGGGGCGGGGGGGCGAGAGGAGTAAACATTCAGTACTTC. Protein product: CASSPLLFDWGGGARGVNIQYF.

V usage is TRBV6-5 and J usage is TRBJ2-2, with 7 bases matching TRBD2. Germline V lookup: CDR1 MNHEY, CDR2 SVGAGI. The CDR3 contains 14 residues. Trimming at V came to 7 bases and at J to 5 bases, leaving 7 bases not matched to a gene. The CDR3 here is CASISGQLTGELFF. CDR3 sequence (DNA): TGTGCCAGCATTAGCGGGCAATTGACCGGGGAGCTGTTTTTT.

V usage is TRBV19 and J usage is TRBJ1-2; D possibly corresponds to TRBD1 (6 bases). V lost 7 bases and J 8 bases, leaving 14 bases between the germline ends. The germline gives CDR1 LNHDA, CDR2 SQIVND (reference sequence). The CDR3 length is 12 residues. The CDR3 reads CASMGRGIGYTF. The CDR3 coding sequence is TGTGCCAGTATGGGCAGGGGCATCGGCTACACCTTC. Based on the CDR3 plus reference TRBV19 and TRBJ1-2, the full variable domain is DGGITQSPKYLFRKEGQNVTLSCEQNLNHDAMYWYRQDPGQGLRLIYYSQIVNDFQKGDIAEGYSVSREKKESFPLTVTSAQKNPTAFYLCASMGRGIGYTFGSGTRLTVV.